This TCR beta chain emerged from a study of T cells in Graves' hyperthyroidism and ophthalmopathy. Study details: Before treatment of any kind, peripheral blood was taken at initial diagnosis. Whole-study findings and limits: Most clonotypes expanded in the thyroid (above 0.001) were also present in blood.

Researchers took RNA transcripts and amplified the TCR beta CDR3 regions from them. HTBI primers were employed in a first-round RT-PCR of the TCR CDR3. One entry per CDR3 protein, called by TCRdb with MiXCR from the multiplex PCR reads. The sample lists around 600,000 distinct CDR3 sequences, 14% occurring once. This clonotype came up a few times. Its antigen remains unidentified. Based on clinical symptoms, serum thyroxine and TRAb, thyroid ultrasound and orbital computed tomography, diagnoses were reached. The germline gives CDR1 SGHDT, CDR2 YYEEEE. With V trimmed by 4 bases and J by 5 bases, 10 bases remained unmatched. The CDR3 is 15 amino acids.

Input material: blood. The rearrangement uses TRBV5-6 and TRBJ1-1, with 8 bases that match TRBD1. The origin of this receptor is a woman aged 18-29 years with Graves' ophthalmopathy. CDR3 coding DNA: TGTGCCAGCAGCAGGACAGGGTGGGGAGGAACTGAAGCTTTCTTT. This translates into CASSRTGWGGTEAFF.